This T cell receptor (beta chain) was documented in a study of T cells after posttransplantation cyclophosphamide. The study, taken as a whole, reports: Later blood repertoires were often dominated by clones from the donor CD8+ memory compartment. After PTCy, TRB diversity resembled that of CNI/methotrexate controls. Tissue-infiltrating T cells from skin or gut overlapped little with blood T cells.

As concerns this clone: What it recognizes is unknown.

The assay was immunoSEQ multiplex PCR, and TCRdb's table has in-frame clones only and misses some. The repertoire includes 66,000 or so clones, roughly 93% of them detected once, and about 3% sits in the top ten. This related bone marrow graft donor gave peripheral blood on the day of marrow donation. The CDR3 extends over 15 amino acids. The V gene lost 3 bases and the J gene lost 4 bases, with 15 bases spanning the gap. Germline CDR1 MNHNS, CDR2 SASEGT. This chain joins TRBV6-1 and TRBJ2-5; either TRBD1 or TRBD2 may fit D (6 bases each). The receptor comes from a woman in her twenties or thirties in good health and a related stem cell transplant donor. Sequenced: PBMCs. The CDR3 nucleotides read TGTGCCAGCAGTGACCTGGAGGGGGGCGGAGAGACCCAGTACTTC. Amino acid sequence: CASSDLEGGGETQYF.